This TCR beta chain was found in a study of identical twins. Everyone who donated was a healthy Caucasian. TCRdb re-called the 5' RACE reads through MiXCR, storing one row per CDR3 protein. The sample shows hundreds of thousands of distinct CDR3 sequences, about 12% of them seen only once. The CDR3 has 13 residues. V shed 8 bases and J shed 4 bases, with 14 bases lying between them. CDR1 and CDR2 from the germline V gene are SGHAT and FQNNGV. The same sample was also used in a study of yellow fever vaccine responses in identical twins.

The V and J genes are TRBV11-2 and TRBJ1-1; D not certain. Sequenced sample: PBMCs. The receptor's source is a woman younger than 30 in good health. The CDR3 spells CASGLARGTEAFF. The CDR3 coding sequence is TGTGCCAGCGGACTGGCTCGGGGCACTGAAGCTTTCTTT.